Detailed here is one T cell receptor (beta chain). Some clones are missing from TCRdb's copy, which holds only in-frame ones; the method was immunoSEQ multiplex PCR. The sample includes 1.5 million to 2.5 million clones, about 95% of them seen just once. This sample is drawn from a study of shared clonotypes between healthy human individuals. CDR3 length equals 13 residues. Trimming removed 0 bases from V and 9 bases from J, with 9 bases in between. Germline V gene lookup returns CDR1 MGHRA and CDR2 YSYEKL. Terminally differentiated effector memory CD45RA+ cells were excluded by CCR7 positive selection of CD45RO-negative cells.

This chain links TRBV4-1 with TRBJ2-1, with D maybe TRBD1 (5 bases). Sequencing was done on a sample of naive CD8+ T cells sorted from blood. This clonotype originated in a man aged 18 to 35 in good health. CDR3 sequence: CASSQDSGSEQFF. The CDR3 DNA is TGCGCCAGCAGCCAAGATTCAGGGTCTGAGCAGTTCTTC.